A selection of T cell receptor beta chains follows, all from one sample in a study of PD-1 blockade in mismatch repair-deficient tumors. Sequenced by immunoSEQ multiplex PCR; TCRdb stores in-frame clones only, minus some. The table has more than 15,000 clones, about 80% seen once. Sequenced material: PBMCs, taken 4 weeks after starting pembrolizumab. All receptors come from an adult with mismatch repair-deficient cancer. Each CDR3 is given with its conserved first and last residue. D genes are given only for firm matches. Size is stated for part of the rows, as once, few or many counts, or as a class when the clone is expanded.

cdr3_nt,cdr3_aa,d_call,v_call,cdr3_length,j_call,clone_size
TGTGCCAGTAGGAGGTCCTTTCGGGACACTGAAGCTTTCTTT,CASRRSFRDTEAFF,NA,TRBV19,14,TRBJ1-1,NA
TGTGCCAGCAGCTTACTAGCGGGGGGAGGCACAGATACGCAGTATTTT,CASSLLAGGGTDTQYF,TRBD2,TRBV7-3,16,TRBJ2-3,NA
TGTGCCACCAACTCTAGCGGGAGGGCGCAAGATACGCAGTATTTT,CATNSSGRAQDTQYF,TRBD2,TRBV7-9,15,TRBJ2-3,NA
TGCAGCGTTGTACCCCCGGGACTAGCGGGAATTGGTTTCTTC,CSVVPPGLAGIGFF,TRBD2,TRBV29-1,14,TRBJ2-1,NA
TGTGCCAGCAGACGAAACTTCCGCGGGGACACCGGGGAGCTGTTTTTT,CASRRNFRGDTGELFF,NA,TRBV7-9,16,TRBJ2-2,NA
TGTGCCAGCAGTGAAGGGCTAGGAGGGGCCTACGAGCAGTACTTC,CASSEGLGGAYEQYF,NA,TRBV6-1,15,TRBJ2-7,NA
TGTGCCAGTGGAAGGGACTTCTCCTACAATGAGCAGTTCTTC,CASGRDFSYNEQFF,NA,TRBV19,14,TRBJ2-1,NA
TGTGCCAGCAGCCGCAGGGGGAGCCTAGAGACCCAGTACTTC,CASSRRGSLETQYF,TRBD1,TRBV7-6,14,TRBJ2-5,few
TGTGCCAGCAGCTCGGGACAGGGGAATGAGCAGTTCTTC,CASSSGQGNEQFF,TRBD1,TRBV7-6,13,TRBJ2-1,NA
TGTGCCAGCCGAAGCCCACAGGGCATTTCACATGGCTACACCTTC,CASRSPQGISHGYTF,NA,TRBV28,15,TRBJ1-2,once
TGTGCCAGCAGCATACCAGGGGCTCGTAGCACAGATACGCAGTATTTT,CASSIPGARSTDTQYF,NA,TRBV14,16,TRBJ2-3,NA
TGCGCCAGCAGCCAAGATCTAGCGGGAGGCCTCACAGATACGCAGTATTTT,CASSQDLAGGLTDTQYF,TRBD2,TRBV4-1,17,TRBJ2-3,NA
TGTGCCAGCAGTCCCCCGACAGGGCTCTCCTACGAGCAGTACTTC,CASSPPTGLSYEQYF,TRBD1,TRBV28,15,TRBJ2-7,NA
TGTGCCAGCAGTTTCCAGGGGGCTAACTATGGCTACACCTTC,CASSFQGANYGYTF,TRBD1,TRBV28,14,TRBJ1-2,NA
TGTGCCAGCAGCTCACAAGTGACCCAGTACTTC,CASSSQVTQYF,NA,TRBV11-2,11,TRBJ2-5,NA
TGTGCCATCAGTGAGGGACTAGCGGGGATACAAGAGACCCAGTACTTC,CAISEGLAGIQETQYF,TRBD2,TRBV10-3,16,TRBJ2-5,NA
TGTGCCAGCAGTTCAGGTATCTCTGGAAACACCATATATTTT,CASSSGISGNTIYF,NA,TRBV28,14,TRBJ1-3,once